These T cell receptor beta chains were read from a single sample in a study of blood T cell repertoires in COVID-19. The table came from immunoSEQ multiplex PCR; TCRdb's copy has only in-frame clones and leaves some out. The profile shows roughly 250,000 clones, about 88% of them singletons. Sequenced input: peripheral blood. The receptor source for this set is a middle-aged woman who had recovered from COVID-19. The CDR3 runs from the conserved cysteine through the conserved F or W. D genes are given only for firm matches. Clone sizes are given selectively: once, few, many, or a class where the clone is expanded.

>.|.|TRBJ2-7|TRBV28
TGTGCCAGCACCAGGGCGAGTTCCTACGAGCAGTACTTC
CASTRASSYEQYF
>.|.|TRBJ1-1|TRBV15
TGTGCCACCCAAAGTGGGACACATGAACGGGAAGCTTTCTTT
CATQSGTHEREAFF
>.|.|TRBJ1-6|TRBV5-1
TGCGCCAGCAGCTTGGCAGACTATTATAATTCACCCCTCCACTTT
CASSLADYYNSPLHF
>once|.|TRBJ1-5|TRBV27
TGTGCCAGCAGTTTATCGGGCAGGGCCTCTCAGCCCCAGCATTTT
CASSLSGRASQPQHF
>.|TRBD1|TRBJ2-1|TRBV6-6
TGTGCCAGCAGCCGAAATACCCCCACCCCGGGACAGGGGGCATGGGAGCAGTTCTTC
CASSRNTPTPGQGAWEQFF
>.|TRBD2|TRBJ2-1|TRBV30
TGTGCCTGGGTAGCGGGGACGTACAATGAGCAGTTCTTC
CAWVAGTYNEQFF
>few|.|TRBJ1-4|TRBV6-6
TGTGCCAGCAGTTACAGGCAGGGTAATGAAAAACTGTTTTTT
CASSYRQGNEKLFF
>.|TRBD1|TRBJ2-5|TRBV5-8
TGTGCCAGCAGCTTAGACAGGGGCGTTGAGACCCAGTACTTC
CASSLDRGVETQYF
>.|TRBD2|TRBJ2-3|TRBV4-1
TGCGCCAGCAGCCAGAAGCGGGGGACCACAGATACGCAGTATTTT
CASSQKRGTTDTQYF
>.|.|TRBJ1-2|TRBV5-6
TGTGCCAGCAGCGCGGACAGTCCGGCGGGCTACACCTTC
CASSADSPAGYTF
>.|.|TRBJ1-3|TRBV5-5
TGTGCCAGCAGCTTGGCGGTGAGGAACTCTGGAAACACCATATATTTT
CASSLAVRNSGNTIYF
>.|TRBD2|TRBJ2-1|TRBV2
TGTGCCATAGCCGGGACTAGATACAATGAGCAGTTCTTC
CAIAGTRYNEQFF
>.|.|TRBJ1-6|TRBV30
TGTGCCTGGAGTCGGGACTTTAATTCACCCCTCCACTTT
CAWSRDFNSPLHF
>.|.|TRBJ1-6|TRBV19
TGTGCCAGTAGTATCGAAGCCGGGCCTGCGGGATCCCTCCACTTT
CASSIEAGPAGSLHF
>.|TRBD2|TRBJ2-3|TRBV5-1
TGCGCCAGCAGCGTACTAGCGGGGAGCACAGATACGCAGTATTTT
CASSVLAGSTDTQYF
>.|.|TRBJ2-2|TRBV15
TGTGCCACCAGCAGAGAACACGGGGGGAACACCGGGGAGCTGTTTTTT
CATSREHGGNTGELFF
>few|TRBD1|TRBJ1-1|TRBV6-5
TGTGCCAGCTGGTATGGTGGGACAGGGAACACTGAAGCTTTCTTT
CASWYGGTGNTEAFF
>.|.|TRBJ2-5|TRBV9
TGTGCCAGCAGCGTAGAACTGGGGGGGGGCCGTCAGACCCAGTACTTC
CASSVELGGGRQTQYF
>.|TRBD2|TRBJ2-4|TRBV28
TGTGCCAGCAGTACTAGCGGGGGATCCAAAAACATTCAGTACTTC
CASSTSGGSKNIQYF
>once|.|TRBJ1-4|TRBV19
TGTGCCAGTAGTATAGGGCAGGCGACAACGACCTTTTTT
CASSIGQATTTFF
>.|.|TRBJ1-5|TRBV4-3
TGCGCCAGCAGCCAAGATTCGCACAGGGTGAGTCAGCCCCAGCATTTT
CASSQDSHRVSQPQHF
>.|.|TRBJ2-3|TRBV7-2
TGTGCCAGCAGCTTAGAACCGGGGAACACAGATACGCAGTATTTT
CASSLEPGNTDTQYF
>.|.|TRBJ2-7|TRBV21-1
TGTGCCAGCAGTATTATTAGCGGGAGCTCCTACGAGCAGTACTTC
CASSIISGSSYEQYF
>.|TRBD2|TRBJ2-6|TRBV12-5
TGTGCTAGTGGCTCCCATAACCAAGCGGGAGGGCCCCGGGGGGCCAACGTCCTGACTTTC
CASGSHNQAGGPRGANVLTF
>.|TRBD2|TRBJ2-7|TRBV7-2
TGTGCCAGCAGCTCAGAACTACGGGGGGGCATGGAGCAGTACTTC
CASSSELRGGMEQYF
>.|.|TRBJ1-6|TRBV11-3
TGTGCCAGCAGCTTAGATACGGGGCAGCGCGGGGAGAATTCACCCCTCCACTTT
CASSLDTGQRGENSPLHF
>once|.|TRBJ1-5|TRBV4-1
TGCGCCAGCAGCCTCCTACAGGGTTCAGACCAGCCCCAGCATTTT
CASSLLQGSDQPQHF
>.|.|TRBJ2-5|TRBV15
TGTGCCACCAGCAGAGATAAAGGGGAAGAGACCCAGTACTTC
CATSRDKGEETQYF
>.|.|TRBJ1-1|TRBV7-9
TGTGCCAGCAGCCCGCAGGGTACTGAAGCTTTCTTT
CASSPQGTEAFF
>.|.|TRBJ2-2|TRBV19
TGTGCCAGTCACAGACCCGGTGTGGGGGAGCTGTTTTTT
CASHRPGVGELFF
>.|.|TRBJ1-2|TRBV5-4
TGTGCCAGCAGCACACAGGCGCTCGAAGGGTACACCTTC
CASSTQALEGYTF
>.|.|TRBJ1-4|TRBV28
TGTGCCAGCAGTTACAGGGCCTATAATGAAAAACTGTTTTTT
CASSYRAYNEKLFF
>.|.|TRBJ1-2|TRBV10-3
TGTGCCATCAGTGACCCACGACAGAACTATGGCTACACCTTC
CAISDPRQNYGYTF
>.|TRBD2|TRBJ2-1|TRBV9
TGTGCCAGCAGCGTAGGTCTTGCTAGCGGGGTTTACAATGAGCAGTTCTTC
CASSVGLASGVYNEQFF
>few|TRBD1|TRBJ1-5|TRBV6-5
TGTGCCAGCATGACAGGGGAAGAGCCCCAGCATTTT
CASMTGEEPQHF
>.|TRBD1|TRBJ2-2|TRBV2
TGTGCCAGCAGTGGGGACAGAGCAAACACCGGGGAGCTGTTTTTT
CASSGDRANTGELFF
>few|TRBD1|TRBJ1-5|TRBV7-2
TGTGCCAGCAGCTTAGGAGGGACAGGGACCAATCAGCCCCAGCATTTT
CASSLGGTGTNQPQHF
>.|TRBD2|TRBJ2-7|TRBV7-2
TGTGCCAGCAGCTTAGCGATCTATCCTAGCGGGAGTTTCAGTCCGCTCTCCTACGAGCAGTACTTC
CASSLAIYPSGSFSPLSYEQYF
>.|.|TRBJ2-7|TRBV3-1/TRBV3-2
TGTGCCAGCAGCCAAGATGGGGCGGGGAGGTACGAGCAGTACTTC
CASSQDGAGRYEQYF
>.|.|TRBJ1-2|TRBV28
TGTGCCAGCAGTTTAGCTCTGAGGGGGTTCTATGGCTACACCTTC
CASSLALRGFYGYTF
>.|.|TRBJ2-3|TRBV7-2
TGTGCCAGCAGCTTAGCCCTCCGACTTGTAGATACGCAGTATTTT
CASSLALRLVDTQYF
>.|.|TRBJ2-2|TRBV28
TGTGCCAGCAGTTTTAGAGCTATAACGAACACCGGGGAGCTGTTTTTT
CASSFRAITNTGELFF
>few|TRBD1|TRBJ1-1|TRBV5-1
TGCGCCAGCAGCCCTCCGGGACAGGGGTACACTGAAGCTTTCTTT
CASSPPGQGYTEAFF
>.|TRBD1|TRBJ2-3|TRBV15
TGTGCCACCAGCAGACGACAGGGGGCCACCTCAGCAGATACGCAGTATTTT
CATSRRQGATSADTQYF
>once|TRBD2|TRBJ2-7|TRBV5-1
TGCGCCAGCAGCTTGGGGCTCGGGGGGGAGGTTGACTTCTACGAGCAGTACTTC
CASSLGLGGEVDFYEQYF
>.|.|TRBJ1-1|TRBV12-5
TGTGCTAGTGGTTTCACAGGTTCCCTCTTATCCAACACTGAAGCTTTCTTT
CASGFTGSLLSNTEAFF
>.|.|TRBJ2-2|TRBV7-9
TGTGCCAGCAGCTTAGATTCGGGACACCTCACCGGGGAGCTGTTTTTT
CASSLDSGHLTGELFF
>.|TRBD1|TRBJ1-3|TRBV5-1
TGCGCCAGCAGCTTGACAGGGGCTCCGTTCTCTGGAAACACCATATATTTT
CASSLTGAPFSGNTIYF
>.|.|TRBJ2-2|TRBV5-1
TGCGCCATCTCCGTCGGAGGGCCGACCGGGGAGCTGTTTTTT
CAISVGGPTGELFF
>.|.|TRBJ2-3|TRBV3-1/TRBV3-2
TGTGCCAGCAGCCGCGGGTGGCCCGCTGGCACAGATACGCAGTATTTT
CASSRGWPAGTDTQYF
>.|TRBD2|TRBJ2-1|TRBV5-4
TGTGCCAGCAGCCCCGGACTAGCGGCGACGTACAATGAGCAGTTCTTC
CASSPGLAATYNEQFF